This TCR beta chain was recovered during a study of T cells in Graves' hyperthyroidism and ophthalmopathy. The sample holds many counts of this clonotype. The investigators amplified TCR beta CDR3 regions from RNA transcripts. Carried out on the TCR CDR3, a first-round RT-PCR used the HTBI primer set. In TCRdb, the multiplex PCR reads were re-called with MiXCR into one record per CDR3 protein. The repertoire holds about 270,000 distinct CDR3 sequences, under 30% seen once, with 20% to 30% in the top ten. Investigators excluded patients with uncontrolled infection, other autoimmune disease, pregnancy or lactation. The CDR3 length is 13 residues. The V and J ends lost 5 bases and 4 bases respectively, with 11 bases between them.

The receptor was isolated from a man in his forties with Graves' hyperthyroidism that later progressed to Graves' ophthalmopathy. The sequencing input was blood. The chain recombines TRBV12-3 or TRBV12-4 with TRBJ1-1; D is unresolved. DNA for the CDR3: TGTGCCAGCAGTCTGGAGATGAGCACTGAAGCTTTCTTT. Protein sequence: CASSLEMSTEAFF.